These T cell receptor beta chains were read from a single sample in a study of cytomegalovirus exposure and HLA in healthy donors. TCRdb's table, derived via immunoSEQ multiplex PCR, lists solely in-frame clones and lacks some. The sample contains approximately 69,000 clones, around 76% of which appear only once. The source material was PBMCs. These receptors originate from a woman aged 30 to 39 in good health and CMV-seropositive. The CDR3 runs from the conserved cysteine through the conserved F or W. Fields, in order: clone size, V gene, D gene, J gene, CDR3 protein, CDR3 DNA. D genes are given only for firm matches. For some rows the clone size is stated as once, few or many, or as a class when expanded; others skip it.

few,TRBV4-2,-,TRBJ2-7,CASSQAEQGGDEQYF,TGTGCCAGCAGCCAAGCGGAACAGGGAGGGGACGAGCAGTACTTC
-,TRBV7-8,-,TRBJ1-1,CASSLDERFRLNTEAFF,TGTGCCAGCAGCCTCGATGAGCGGTTCCGTTTGAACACTGAAGCTTTCTTT
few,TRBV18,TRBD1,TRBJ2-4,CASQDRTGVNIQYF,TGTGCCAGCCAGGACAGGACAGGGGTGAACATTCAGTACTTC
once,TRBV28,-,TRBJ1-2,CASSPSYGYTF,TGTGCCAGCAGCCCTAGCTATGGCTACACCTTC
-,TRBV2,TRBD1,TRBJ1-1,CASSAHMDRRAAFF,TGTGCCAGCAGCGCTCATATGGACAGGCGGGCAGCTTTCTTT
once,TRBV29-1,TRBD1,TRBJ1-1,CSVRRQGATEAFF,TGCAGCGTCCGACGACAGGGGGCAACTGAAGCTTTCTTT
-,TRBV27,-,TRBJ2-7,CASSWAPTYEQYF,TGTGCCAGCAGTTGGGCTCCAACCTACGAGCAGTACTTC
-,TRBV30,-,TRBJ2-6,CAWSRFSGANVLTF,TGTGCCTGGAGTCGTTTCTCTGGGGCCAACGTCCTGACTTTC
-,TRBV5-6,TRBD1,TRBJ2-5,CASSFKDRVGSETQYF,TGTGCCAGCAGCTTCAAGGACAGGGTGGGTTCAGAGACCCAGTACTTC
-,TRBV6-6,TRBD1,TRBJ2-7,CASSHRGQATYEQYF,TGTGCCAGCAGCCACCGCGGACAGGCCACCTACGAGCAGTACTTC
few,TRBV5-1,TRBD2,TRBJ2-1,CASSLDGLAGTNEQFF,TGCGCCAGCAGCTTGGACGGACTAGCGGGAACGAATGAGCAGTTCTTC
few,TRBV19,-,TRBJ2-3,CASSIRPQDTQYF,TGTGCCAGTAGTATCCGCCCACAGGATACGCAGTATTTT
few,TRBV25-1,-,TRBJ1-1,CASSESLEGTLTEAFF,TGTGCCAGCAGCGAATCCCTCGAGGGAACTCTCACTGAAGCTTTCTTT
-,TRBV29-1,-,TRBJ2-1,CSVVVALYNEQFF,TGCAGCGTTGTAGTAGCGCTATACAATGAGCAGTTCTTC
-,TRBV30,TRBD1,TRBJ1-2,CAWSQQGDGYTF,TGTGCCTGGAGTCAACAGGGGGACGGCTACACCTTC
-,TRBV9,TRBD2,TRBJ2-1,CASSVTSGRSDEQFF,TGTGCCAGCAGCGTGACTAGCGGGAGGTCGGATGAGCAGTTCTTC
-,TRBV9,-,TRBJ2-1,CASSVEGLINEQFF,TGTGCCAGCAGCGTGGAGGGGTTGATCAATGAGCAGTTCTTC
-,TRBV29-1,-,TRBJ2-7,CSVVGGSYEQYF,TGCAGCGTTGTAGGTGGGAGCTACGAGCAGTACTTC
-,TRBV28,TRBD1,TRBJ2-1,CASSLSGTVHNEQFF,TGTGCCAGCAGTTTATCGGGGACAGTCCACAATGAGCAGTTCTTC
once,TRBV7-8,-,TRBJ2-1,CASSLIQGRSYNEQFF,TGTGCCAGCAGCCTCATACAGGGCCGCTCCTACAATGAGCAGTTCTTC
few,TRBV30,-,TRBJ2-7,CAGGEREQYF,TGTGCCGGAGGGGAGAGGGAGCAGTACTTC
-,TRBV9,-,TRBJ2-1,CASSVAGEQFF,TGTGCCAGCAGCGTAGCTGGCGAGCAGTTCTTC
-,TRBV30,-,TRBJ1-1,CAWSVRRVGEAFF,TGTGCCTGGAGTGTGCGCAGGGTTGGAGAAGCTTTCTTT
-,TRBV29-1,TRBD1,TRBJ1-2,CSAKQQGTGGYTF,TGCAGCGCCAAACAACAGGGGACGGGTGGCTACACCTTC
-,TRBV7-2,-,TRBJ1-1,CASSPSGALRNTEAFF,TGTGCCAGCAGCCCGAGTGGTGCACTGAGGAACACTGAAGCTTTCTTT
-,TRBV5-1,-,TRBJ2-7,CASSSYGPDLEQYF,TGCGCCAGCAGCTCGTACGGTCCCGATTTGGAGCAGTACTTC
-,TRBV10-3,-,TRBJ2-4,CAISQGFPEPSYF,TGTGCCATCAGTCAGGGATTTCCTGAGCCAAGCTACTTC
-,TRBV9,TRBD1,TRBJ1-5,CASSVGQGGNQPQHF,TGTGCCAGCAGCGTAGGACAGGGGGGAAATCAGCCCCAGCATTTT
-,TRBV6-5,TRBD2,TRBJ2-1,CASSGLAGGRNEQFF,TGTGCCAGCAGCGGACTAGCGGGAGGGCGGAATGAGCAGTTCTTC
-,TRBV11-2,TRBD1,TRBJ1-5,CASSLDRGSNQPQHF,TGTGCCAGCAGCTTAGACAGGGGGAGTAATCAGCCCCAGCATTTT
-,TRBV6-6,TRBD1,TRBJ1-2,CASSYSTKWTGAGYTF,TGTGCCAGCAGTTACTCGACTAAGTGGACAGGGGCTGGCTACACCTTC
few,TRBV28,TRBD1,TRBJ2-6,CASRTGQSSGANVLTF,TGTGCCAGCAGGACGGGACAGAGCTCTGGGGCCAACGTCCTGACTTTC
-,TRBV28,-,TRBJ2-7,CASSLLGALEQYF,TGTGCCAGCAGTTTATTGGGGGCGCTTGAGCAGTACTTC
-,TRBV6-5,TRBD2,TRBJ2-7,CASSPGTSSYEQYF,TGTGCCAGCAGCCCAGGGACTAGTTCCTACGAGCAGTACTTC
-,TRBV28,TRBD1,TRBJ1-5,CASTYTGAGNQPQHF,TGTGCCAGCACCTATACAGGGGCCGGCAATCAGCCCCAGCATTTT
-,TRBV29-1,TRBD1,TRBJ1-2,CSVGQGPFYGYTF,TGCAGCGTTGGACAGGGCCCGTTCTATGGCTACACCTTC
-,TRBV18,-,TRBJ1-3,CASSPKTFGNTIYF,TGTGCCAGCTCACCAAAGACTTTTGGAAACACCATATATTTT
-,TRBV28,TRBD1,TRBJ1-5,CASTPGQGPYSGQPQHF,TGTGCCAGCACCCCTGGACAGGGGCCGTATTCTGGGCAGCCCCAGCATTTT
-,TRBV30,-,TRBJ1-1,CAWSVRSAWAFF,TGTGCCTGGAGTGTACGAAGCGCGTGGGCTTTCTTT
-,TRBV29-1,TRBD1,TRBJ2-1,CSVTGQGTGPNEQFF,TGCAGCGTGACCGGACAGGGAACGGGACCCAATGAGCAGTTCTTC
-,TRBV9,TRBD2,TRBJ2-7,CASSVGTSGPYEQYF,TGTGCCAGCAGCGTAGGGACTAGCGGGCCCTACGAGCAGTACTTC
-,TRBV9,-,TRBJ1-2,CASSATVARGGYTF,TGTGCCAGCAGCGCAACGGTCGCGCGGGGTGGCTACACCTTC
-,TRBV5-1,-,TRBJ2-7,CASSLTSHRIYEQYF,TGCGCCAGCAGCTTGACCTCCCACAGAATTTACGAGCAGTACTTC
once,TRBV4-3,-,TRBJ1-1,CASSQDPFGWSEAFF,TGCGCCAGCAGCCAAGATCCATTCGGGTGGTCTGAAGCTTTCTTT
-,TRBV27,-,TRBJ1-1,CASSSVTQDTEAFF,TGTGCCAGCAGTTCCGTTACACAGGACACTGAAGCTTTCTTT
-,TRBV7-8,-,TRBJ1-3,CASSSPGLRMGNTIYF,TGTGCCAGCAGCTCCCCGGGACTTCGAATGGGAAACACCATATATTTT
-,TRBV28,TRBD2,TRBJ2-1,CASLAGARNNEQFF,TGTGCCAGCCTAGCGGGAGCGCGAAACAATGAGCAGTTCTTC
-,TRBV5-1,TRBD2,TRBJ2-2,CASSQGAGGYTGELFF,TGCGCCAGCAGCCAAGGAGCGGGAGGGTATACCGGGGAGCTGTTTTTT
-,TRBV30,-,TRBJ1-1,CAWSGDGSTEAFF,TGTGCCTGGAGTGGGGACGGGAGCACTGAAGCTTTCTTT
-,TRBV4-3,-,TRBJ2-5,CASSQGGSPQETQYF,TGCGCCAGCAGCCAAGGCGGCTCGCCCCAAGAGACCCAGTACTTC
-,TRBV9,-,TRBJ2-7,CASSPKEAPEQYF,TGTGCCAGCAGCCCAAAGGAGGCTCCCGAGCAGTACTTC
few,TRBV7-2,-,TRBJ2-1,CASSLTGSQTEQFF,TGTGCCAGCAGCTTAACGGGGTCGCAGACTGAGCAGTTCTTC
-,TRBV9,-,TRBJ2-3,CASSVGGADSTNTQYF,TGTGCCAGCAGCGTGGGGGGAGCGGATAGCACAAATACGCAGTATTTT
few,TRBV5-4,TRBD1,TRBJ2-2,CASSSDRVKSGELFF,TGTGCCAGCAGCTCAGACAGGGTTAAATCCGGGGAGCTGTTTTTT
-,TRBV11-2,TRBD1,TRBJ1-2,CASSLGQSLVYGYTF,TGTGCCAGCAGCTTGGGACAGAGCCTTGTCTATGGCTACACCTTC
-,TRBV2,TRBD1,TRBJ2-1,CASRTTGGAYNEQFF,TGTGCCAGCAGGACGACAGGGGGCGCCTACAATGAGCAGTTCTTC
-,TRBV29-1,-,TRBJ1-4,CSAEEVPGGKLFF,TGCAGCGCCGAGGAGGTCCCTGGCGGAAAACTGTTTTTT